A selection of T cell receptor beta chains follows, all from one sample in a study of early T cells in non-severe SARS-CoV-2 infection. From the 5' RACE reads, TCRdb called clonotypes with MiXCR, one entry per CDR3 protein. The repertoire includes some 96,000 distinct CDR3 sequences, 13% of them detected once, and approximately 2% sits in the top ten. The material sequenced was whole blood. The receptors stem from an adult who was a healthcare worker with PCR-confirmed SARS-CoV-2 infection or an uninfected control (not recorded which). CDR3s include the opening cysteine and the closing phenylalanine or tryptophan. Each record gives: clone size, D gene, CDR3 length, V gene, J gene, CDR3 protein, CDR3 DNA. D genes are given only for firm matches. The size of a clone is reported for some rows only, either as once, few or many, or as a class for expanded clones.

>many|TRBD1|16|TRBV20-1|TRBJ2-7
CSARTMGTGWVREQYF
TGCAGTGCTAGAACTATGGGGACAGGCTGGGTCCGCGAGCAGTACTTC
>.|TRBD1|14|TRBV5-6|TRBJ2-7
CASSPGTGHYEQYF
TGTGCCAGCAGCCCCGGGACAGGGCACTACGAGCAGTACTTC
>few|.|14|TRBV12-3/TRBV12-4|TRBJ1-1
CASSFVAVNTEAFF
TGTGCCAGCAGTTTTGTGGCAGTGAACACTGAAGCTTTCTTT
>.|TRBD2|15|TRBV11-2|TRBJ2-1
CASSFFGGAYNEQFF
TGTGCCAGCAGCTTTTTCGGGGGGGCCTACAATGAGCAGTTCTTC
>.|.|17|TRBV28|TRBJ2-7
CASSPLPKTESSYEQYF
TGTGCCAGCAGTCCCCTCCCGAAGACCGAAAGCTCCTACGAGCAGTACTTC
>.|.|13|TRBV27|TRBJ2-2
CASSLLSTGELFF
TGTGCCAGCAGTTTATTGTCGACCGGGGAGCTGTTTTTT
>.|.|13|TRBV7-2|TRBJ2-3
CASSSKVPDTQYF
TGTGCCAGCAGCTCGAAGGTCCCAGATACGCAGTATTTT
>.|.|15|TRBV7-9|TRBJ1-4
CASSPPGAANEKLFF
TGTGCCAGCAGCCCCCCGGGGGCAGCTAATGAAAAACTGTTTTTT
>many|.|15|TRBV7-6|TRBJ1-3
CASSLGPGRRDTIYF
TGTGCCAGCAGCTTAGGTCCGGGGAGGAGAGACACCATATATTTT
>.|TRBD2|16|TRBV24-1|TRBJ2-3
CATSDPGLAGTDTQYF
TGTGCCACCAGTGACCCGGGACTAGCGGGGACAGATACGCAGTATTTT
>.|TRBD1|14|TRBV7-9|TRBJ1-2
CASSAGTVNYGYTF
TGTGCCAGCAGCGCCGGGACAGTCAACTATGGCTACACCTTC
>.|.|18|TRBV6-2/TRBV6-3|TRBJ2-6
CASSYSRQGSSGANVLTF
TGTGCCAGCAGTTACTCGAGGCAGGGAAGCTCTGGGGCCAACGTCCTGACTTTC
>many|.|14|TRBV29-1|TRBJ2-3
CSVGQALSTDTQYF
TGCAGCGTTGGACAGGCCCTTAGCACAGATACGCAGTATTTT
>many|TRBD1|16|TRBV11-2|TRBJ2-2
CASTEKAGGHTGELFF
TGTGCCAGCACCGAGAAGGCAGGGGGCCACACCGGGGAGCTGTTTTTT
>few|TRBD1|13|TRBV7-2|TRBJ2-4
CASTQGQGRGQYF
TGTGCCAGCACCCAAGGACAGGGTCGAGGACAGTACTTC
>many|.|22|TRBV4-3|TRBJ2-1
CASSQHLGVRPKGGSSYNEQFF
TGCGCCAGCAGCCAACACCTCGGCGTACGGCCGAAGGGGGGTAGCTCCTACAATGAGCAGTTCTTC
>many|.|14|TRBV5-6|TRBJ1-1
CASSLTSGVTEAFF
TGTGCCAGCAGCCTTACGTCAGGGGTCACTGAAGCTTTCTTT
>many|.|14|TRBV4-2|TRBJ1-2
CASSQDRQVGGYTF
TGTGCCAGCAGCCAAGATCGACAGGTGGGAGGCTACACCTTC
>many|.|17|TRBV3-1|TRBJ2-7
CASAAHSLAASSYEQYF
TGTGCCAGCGCCGCGCACTCCTTAGCGGCCAGCTCCTACGAGCAGTACTTC
>.|.|15|TRBV4-1|TRBJ2-7
CASSQEATVTYEQYF
TGCGCCAGCAGCCAAGAAGCGACAGTTACCTACGAGCAGTACTTC
>.|.|14|TRBV28|TRBJ2-2
CASSPPQGTGELFF
TGTGCCAGCAGTCCCCCCCAGGGCACCGGGGAGCTGTTTTTT
>few|TRBD2|16|TRBV6-1|TRBJ2-7
CASSAGLAGGAYEQYF
TGTGCCAGCAGTGCTGGACTAGCGGGGGGTGCCTACGAGCAGTACTTC
>many|.|12|TRBV2|TRBJ2-5
CASTGNQETQYF
TGTGCCAGCACTGGGAACCAAGAGACCCAGTACTTC
>many|.|21|TRBV4-1|TRBJ2-3
CASSQGAVGGRRPLRTDTQYF
TGCGCCAGCAGCCAAGGAGCCGTGGGTGGGCGCAGACCACTCCGCACAGATACGCAGTATTTT
>.|.|14|TRBV7-3|TRBJ1-1
CASSLNQGRAEAFF
TGTGCCAGCAGCTTAAATCAGGGTAGGGCTGAAGCTTTCTTT
>.|.|16|TRBV6-5|TRBJ2-2
CASSYMGQTNTGELFF
TGTGCCAGCAGTTACATGGGACAAACGAACACCGGGGAGCTGTTTTTT
>.|.|17|TRBV20-1|TRBJ1-2
CSARDSEGTYFNYGYTF
TGCAGTGCTAGAGATTCGGAGGGGACATACTTTAACTATGGCTACACCTTC
>few|TRBD2|17|TRBV7-2|TRBJ2-3
CASTYAGAGGPEDTQYF
TGTGCCAGCACCTACGCCGGGGCGGGGGGGCCTGAAGATACGCAGTATTTT
>.|.|16|TRBV5-1|TRBJ2-1
CASSLGAVYSYNEQFF
TGCGCCAGCAGCTTGGGGGCGGTTTACTCCTACAATGAGCAGTTCTTC